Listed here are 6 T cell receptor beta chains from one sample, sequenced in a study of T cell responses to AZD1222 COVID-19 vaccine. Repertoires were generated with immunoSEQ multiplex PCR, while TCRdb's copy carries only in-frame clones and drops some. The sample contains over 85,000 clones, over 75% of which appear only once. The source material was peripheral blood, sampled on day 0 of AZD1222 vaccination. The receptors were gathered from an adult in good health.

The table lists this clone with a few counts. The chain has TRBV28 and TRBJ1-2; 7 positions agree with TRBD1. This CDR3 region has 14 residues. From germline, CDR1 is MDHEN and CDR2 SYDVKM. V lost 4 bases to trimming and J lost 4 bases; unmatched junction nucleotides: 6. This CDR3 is CASSWRQGGYGYTF. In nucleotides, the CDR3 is TGTGCCAGCAGTTGGAGACAGGGAGGCTATGGCTACACCTTC.

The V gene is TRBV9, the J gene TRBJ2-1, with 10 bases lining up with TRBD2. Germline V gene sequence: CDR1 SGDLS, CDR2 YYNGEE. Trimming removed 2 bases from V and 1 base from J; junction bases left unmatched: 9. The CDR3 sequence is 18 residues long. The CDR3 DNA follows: TGTGCCAGCAGCGTCCTAGCGGGAGCGAAGAGGTCCTACAATGAGCAGTTCTTC. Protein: CASSVLAGAKRSYNEQFF.

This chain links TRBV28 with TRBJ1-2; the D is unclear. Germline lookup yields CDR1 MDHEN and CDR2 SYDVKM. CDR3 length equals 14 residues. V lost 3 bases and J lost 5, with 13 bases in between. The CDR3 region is CASSLHAAVYGYTF. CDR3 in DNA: TGTGCCAGCAGTTTGCATGCCGCCGTGTATGGCTACACCTTC.

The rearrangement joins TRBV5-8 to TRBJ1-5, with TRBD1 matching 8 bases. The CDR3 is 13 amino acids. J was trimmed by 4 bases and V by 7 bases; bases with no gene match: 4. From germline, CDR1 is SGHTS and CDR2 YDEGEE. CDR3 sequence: CASAGQENQPQHF. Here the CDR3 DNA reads TGTGCCAGCGCGGGACAGGAGAATCAGCCCCAGCATTTT. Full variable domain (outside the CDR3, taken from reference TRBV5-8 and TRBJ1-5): EAGVTQSPTHLIKTRGQQATLRCSPISGHTSVYWYQQALGLGLQFLLWYDEGEERNRGNFPPRFSGRQFPNYSSELNVNALELEDSALYLCASAGQENQPQHFGDGTRLSIL.

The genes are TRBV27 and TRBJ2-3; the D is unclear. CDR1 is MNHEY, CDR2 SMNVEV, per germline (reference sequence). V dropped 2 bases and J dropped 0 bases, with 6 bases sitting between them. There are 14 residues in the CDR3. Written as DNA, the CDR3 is TGTGCCAGCAGTTTAGGCGGTAGCACAGATACGCAGTATTTT. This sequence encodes CASSLGGSTDTQYF.

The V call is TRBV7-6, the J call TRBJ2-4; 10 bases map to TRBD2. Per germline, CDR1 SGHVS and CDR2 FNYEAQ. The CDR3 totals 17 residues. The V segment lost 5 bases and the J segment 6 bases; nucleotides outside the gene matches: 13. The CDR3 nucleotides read TGTGCCAGCAGCCCCAACCAGGGACTAGCGTTATCAAACATTCAGTACTTC. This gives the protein CASSPNQGLALSNIQYF.